This section outlines one T cell receptor beta chain sequence together with its context. The sample originates from a study of technical replicates of blood from a few donors. This table comes from immunoSEQ multiplex PCR, and its TCRdb copy is limited to in-frame clones, with some not included. The table lists tens of thousands of clones, around 95% of them singletons, with 0.24% in the top ten. Looked up from germline, CDR1 is SQVTM and CDR2 is ANQGSEA. The CDR3 totals 12 residues. Trimming removed 4 bases at V and 3 bases at J, with 9 bases between. Sequencing used T cells isolated from PBMCs. The sequence came from a human donor in good health. This chain joins TRBV29-1 and TRBJ1-2; TRBD1 might be the D (6 bases). The CDR3 coding sequence is TGCAGCGTTGGCAGGGGCGACTATGGCTACACCTTC. Translated: CSVGRGDYGYTF.